The source of this T cell receptor (beta chain) is a study of shared clonotypes between healthy human individuals. Background on the study: Aged 18 to 49, the donors were a couple of women and three men.

V was shortened by 3 bases and J by 3 bases, with 7 bases between the two germline ends. The germline V gene encodes CDR1 MRHNA and CDR2 SNTAGT. The CDR3 totals 13 residues. Clones were read by immunoSEQ multiplex PCR, and TCRdb kept only the in-frame ones, dropping some. The repertoire holds roughly 450,000 clones, with roughly 78% as singletons. Sequences were obtained from PBMCs. This chain connects TRBV6-4 to TRBJ2-3; D gene uncertain. The TCR was taken from a woman aged 40 to 55 in good health. Some clones in this sample may be carry-over from other donors' samples. The CDR3 nucleotides read TGTGCCAGCAGTGATCAGGTTACAGATACGCAGTATTTT. It encodes CASSDQVTDTQYF.